A selection of T cell receptor beta chains follows, all from one sample in a study of shared clonotypes between healthy human individuals. Sequencing used immunoSEQ multiplex PCR; TCRdb keeps in-frame clones, though not all of them. There are some 980,000 clones in the sample; less than 85% occur only once, and nearly 1.5% lies in the top ten. The material sequenced was memory CD4+ T cells sorted from blood. The receptor source for this set is a young man in good health. Each CDR3 is given with its conserved first and last residue. The order of the fields is CDR3 protein, CDR3 DNA, J gene, CDR3 length, clone size, V gene, D gene. A D gene is named only where the DNA matches it firmly. Size is stated for part of the rows, as once, few or many counts, or as a class when the clone is expanded.

CDR3aa: CASSEPGHMNTEAFF
CDR3nt: TGCGCCAGCAGCGAGCCGGGACACATGAACACTGAAGCTTTCTTT
j_gene: TRBJ1-1
len: 15
abundance: .
v_gene: TRBV5-1
d_gene: .

CDR3aa: CASSMTGQFSSGANVLTF
CDR3nt: TGTGCCAGTAGTATGACCGGACAATTCTCCTCTGGGGCCAACGTCCTGACTTTC
j_gene: TRBJ2-6
len: 18
abundance: .
v_gene: TRBV19
d_gene: .

CDR3aa: CATSRDRQANTEAFF
CDR3nt: TGTGCCACCAGCAGAGATCGGCAGGCGAACACTGAAGCTTTCTTT
j_gene: TRBJ1-1
len: 15
abundance: .
v_gene: TRBV15
d_gene: .

CDR3aa: CASSLSIPGLAGGEETQYF
CDR3nt: TGTGCCAGCAGTTTATCTATACCGGGACTAGCGGGGGGGGAAGAGACCCAGTACTTC
j_gene: TRBJ2-5
len: 19
abundance: once
v_gene: TRBV27
d_gene: TRBD2

CDR3aa: CASSLDQGYTGELFF
CDR3nt: TGTGCCAGCAGCTTAGACCAGGGGTACACCGGGGAGCTGTTTTTT
j_gene: TRBJ2-2
len: 15
abundance: .
v_gene: TRBV7-8
d_gene: .

CDR3aa: CASSLFNRGQGGGYTF
CDR3nt: TGTGCCAGCAGTTTATTTAATAGAGGACAGGGGGGTGGCTACACCTTC
j_gene: TRBJ1-2
len: 16
abundance: .
v_gene: TRBV28
d_gene: TRBD1

CDR3aa: CASSFRDEQYF
CDR3nt: TGTGCCAGCAGTTTCAGGGACGAGCAGTACTTC
j_gene: TRBJ2-7
len: 11
abundance: few
v_gene: TRBV27
d_gene: .

CDR3aa: CASSYSYAGVDTQYF
CDR3nt: TGTGCCAGCAGTTACTCGTATGCAGGGGTAGATACGCAGTATTTT
j_gene: TRBJ2-3
len: 15
abundance: .
v_gene: TRBV6-5
d_gene: .

CDR3aa: CASSRTLGLQETQYF
CDR3nt: TGCGCCAGCAGCCGGACCTTGGGGCTTCAGGAGACCCAGTACTTC
j_gene: TRBJ2-5
len: 15
abundance: .
v_gene: TRBV5-1
d_gene: .

CDR3aa: CASSLARTSGTPYEQYF
CDR3nt: TGTGCCAGCAGCTTAGCTAGGACTAGCGGGACTCCCTACGAGCAGTACTTC
j_gene: TRBJ2-7
len: 17
abundance: .
v_gene: TRBV7-2
d_gene: TRBD2

CDR3aa: CASSHPGTSGTDTQYF
CDR3nt: TGTGCCAGCAGCCATCCCGGGACTAGCGGCACAGATACGCAGTATTTT
j_gene: TRBJ2-3
len: 16
abundance: once
v_gene: TRBV14
d_gene: TRBD2

CDR3aa: CASSESGGGNNEQFF
CDR3nt: TGTGCCAGCAGTGAAAGCGGGGGAGGCAACAATGAGCAGTTCTTC
j_gene: TRBJ2-1
len: 15
abundance: many
v_gene: TRBV2
d_gene: TRBD2

CDR3aa: CASRATGGATYGYTF
CDR3nt: TGTGCCAGCAGAGCGACAGGGGGGGCTACCTATGGCTACACCTTC
j_gene: TRBJ1-2
len: 15
abundance: .
v_gene: TRBV6-5
d_gene: TRBD1

CDR3aa: CASSPNPRARQGRYGYTF
CDR3nt: TGTGCCAGCAGCCCAAACCCCAGGGCTAGACAGGGTAGATATGGCTACACCTTC
j_gene: TRBJ1-2
len: 18
abundance: .
v_gene: TRBV7-2
d_gene: TRBD1

CDR3aa: CASSGDRGQPQHF
CDR3nt: TGTGCCAGCAGTGGGGACAGGGGTCAGCCCCAGCATTTT
j_gene: TRBJ1-5
len: 13
abundance: .
v_gene: TRBV6-6
d_gene: TRBD1

CDR3aa: CATVAGGQTSNTGELFF
CDR3nt: TGTGCCACCGTAGCGGGAGGCCAGACCTCGAACACCGGGGAGCTGTTTTTT
j_gene: TRBJ2-2
len: 17
abundance: once
v_gene: TRBV19
d_gene: TRBD2

CDR3aa: CASSPGGAHQNTEAFF
CDR3nt: TGTGCCAGCAGCCCTGGAGGAGCCCACCAGAACACTGAAGCTTTCTTT
j_gene: TRBJ1-1
len: 16
abundance: .
v_gene: TRBV7-3
d_gene: .

CDR3aa: CASSLHSTAGYTF
CDR3nt: TGTGCCAGCAGCCTTCACTCGACGGCGGGCTACACCTTC
j_gene: TRBJ1-2
len: 13
abundance: .
v_gene: TRBV6-6
d_gene: .

CDR3aa: CASRKPGQGAGSPLHF
CDR3nt: TGTGCCAGCAGAAAACCGGGACAGGGGGCTGGATCACCCCTCCACTTT
j_gene: TRBJ1-6
len: 16
abundance: many
v_gene: TRBV27
d_gene: TRBD1

CDR3aa: CASSWLQGNEQFF
CDR3nt: TGCGCCAGCAGCTGGTTACAAGGCAATGAGCAGTTCTTC
j_gene: TRBJ2-1
len: 13
abundance: .
v_gene: TRBV5-1
d_gene: .

CDR3aa: CASSRFRGDDYGYTF
CDR3nt: TGTGCCAGCTCACGTTTCAGGGGGGATGACTATGGCTACACCTTC
j_gene: TRBJ1-2
len: 15
abundance: few
v_gene: TRBV18
d_gene: TRBD1

CDR3aa: CASRGGSTDTQYF
CDR3nt: TGTGCCAGCAGGGGGGGATCCACAGATACGCAGTATTTT
j_gene: TRBJ2-3
len: 13
abundance: .
v_gene: TRBV11-3
d_gene: .

CDR3aa: CASSSKLPMSTGELFF
CDR3nt: TGTGCCAGCAGCTCGAAACTACCCATGTCCACCGGGGAGCTGTTTTTT
j_gene: TRBJ2-2
len: 16
abundance: .
v_gene: TRBV5-4
d_gene: .

CDR3aa: CASSRDSNSNQPQHF
CDR3nt: TGTGCCAGCAGTCGGGACAGCAATAGCAATCAGCCCCAGCATTTT
j_gene: TRBJ1-5
len: 15
abundance: .
v_gene: TRBV6-1
d_gene: TRBD1

CDR3aa: CASSPGIYEQYF
CDR3nt: TGTGCCAGCAGCCCAGGGATCTACGAGCAGTACTTC
j_gene: TRBJ2-7
len: 12
abundance: .
v_gene: TRBV2
d_gene: .

CDR3aa: CAISVDYNEKLFF
CDR3nt: TGTGCCATCAGTGTAGACTACAATGAAAAACTGTTTTTT
j_gene: TRBJ1-4
len: 13
abundance: once
v_gene: TRBV10-3
d_gene: .

CDR3aa: CAISETDSPLHF
CDR3nt: TGTGCCATCAGTGAGACAGATTCACCCCTCCACTTT
j_gene: TRBJ1-6
len: 12
abundance: .
v_gene: TRBV10-3
d_gene: .

CDR3aa: CSVDGTANYGYTF
CDR3nt: TGCAGCGTTGACGGGACGGCTAACTATGGCTACACCTTC
j_gene: TRBJ1-2
len: 13
abundance: .
v_gene: TRBV29-1
d_gene: .

CDR3aa: CASSPSGGSSYEQYF
CDR3nt: TGTGCCAGCAGTCCCAGCGGGGGGTCGTCCTACGAGCAGTACTTC
j_gene: TRBJ2-7
len: 15
abundance: .
v_gene: TRBV7-9
d_gene: TRBD2

CDR3aa: CASSLEGRSSYEQYF
CDR3nt: TGTGCCAGCAGTTTAGAGGGACGGAGCTCCTACGAGCAGTACTTC
j_gene: TRBJ2-7
len: 15
abundance: .
v_gene: TRBV28
d_gene: .

CDR3aa: CASSLVQGLSEQYF
CDR3nt: TGCGCCAGCAGCTTGGTCCAGGGCTTGAGCGAGCAGTACTTC
j_gene: TRBJ2-7
len: 14
abundance: .
v_gene: TRBV5-1
d_gene: .

CDR3aa: CASSRNTRNSPLHF
CDR3nt: TGTGCCAGCAGCCGGAATACACGAAATTCACCCCTCCACTTT
j_gene: TRBJ1-6
len: 14
abundance: .
v_gene: TRBV7-8
d_gene: .

CDR3aa: CASSLGTGASSLETQYF
CDR3nt: TGCGCCAGCAGCTTGGGGACAGGGGCTTCCAGCTTAGAGACCCAGTACTTC
j_gene: TRBJ2-5
len: 17
abundance: .
v_gene: TRBV5-1
d_gene: TRBD1

CDR3aa: CASNSGNSNEQFF
CDR3nt: TGTGCCAGCAATAGTGGTAATAGCAATGAGCAGTTCTTC
j_gene: TRBJ2-1
len: 13
abundance: .
v_gene: TRBV27
d_gene: .

CDR3aa: CASSLDVGGSPLHF
CDR3nt: TGTGCCAGCAGCCTAGACGTGGGGGGTTCACCCCTCCACTTT
j_gene: TRBJ1-6
len: 14
abundance: .
v_gene: TRBV7-9
d_gene: .